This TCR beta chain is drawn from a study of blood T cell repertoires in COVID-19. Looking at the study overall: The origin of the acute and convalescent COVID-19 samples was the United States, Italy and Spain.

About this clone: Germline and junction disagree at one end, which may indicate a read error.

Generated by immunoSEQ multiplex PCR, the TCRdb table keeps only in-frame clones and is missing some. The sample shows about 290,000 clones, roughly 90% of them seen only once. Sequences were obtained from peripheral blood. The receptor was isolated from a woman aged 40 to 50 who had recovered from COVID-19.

Written as DNA, the CDR3 is TGTGCCAGCAGCCTAGGGGGGCGTTTCCCTCGGAACTATGGCTACACCTTC. It is translated as CASSLGGRFPRNYGYTF. V gene TRBV13 combines with J gene TRBJ1-2, with D tentatively TRBD1 (6 bases). The CDR3 has 17 residues. Germline V gene lookup returns CDR1 PRHDT and CDR2 FYEKMQ (reference sequence).